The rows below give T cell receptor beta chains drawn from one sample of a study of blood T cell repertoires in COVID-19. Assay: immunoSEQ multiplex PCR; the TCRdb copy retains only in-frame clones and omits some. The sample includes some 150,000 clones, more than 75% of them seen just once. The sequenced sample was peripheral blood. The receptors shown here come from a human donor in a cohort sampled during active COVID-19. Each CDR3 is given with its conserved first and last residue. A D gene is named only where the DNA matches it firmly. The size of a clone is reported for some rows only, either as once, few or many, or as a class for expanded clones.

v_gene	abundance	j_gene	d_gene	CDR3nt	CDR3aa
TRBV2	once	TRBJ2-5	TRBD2	TGTGCCAGCAGTGCCGCCGAGGGTAGCGGGGGTGGAGAGACCCAGTACTTC	CASSAAEGSGGGETQYF
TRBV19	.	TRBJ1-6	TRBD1	TGTGCCAGTGCCGACAGGGAAGGTGTATCACCCCTCCACTTT	CASADREGVSPLHF
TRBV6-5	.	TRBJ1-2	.	TGTGCCAGCAGCGACAGGAACTATGGCTACACCTTC	CASSDRNYGYTF
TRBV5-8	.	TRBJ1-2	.	TGTGCCAGCAGCTTGGAGGGACACCGAAACTATGGCTACACCTTC	CASSLEGHRNYGYTF
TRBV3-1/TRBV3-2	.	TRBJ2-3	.	TGTGCCAGCAGCCAAGTCGGGTTATGGGGGGTCACAGATACGCAGTATTTT	CASSQVGLWGVTDTQYF
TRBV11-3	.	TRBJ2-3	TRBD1	TGTGCCAGCAGCCAGTCGATAATGGGACAGTCTAGCACAGATACGCAGTATTTT	CASSQSIMGQSSTDTQYF
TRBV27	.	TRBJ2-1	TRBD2	TGTGCCAGCAGTTTAGGCCCCGGGACTAGGAACAATGAGCAGTTCTTC	CASSLGPGTRNNEQFF
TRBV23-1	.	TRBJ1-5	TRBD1	TGCGCCAGCAGTCAATTGGGACAACAGGGGAGCAATCAGCCCCAGCATTTT	CASSQLGQQGSNQPQHF
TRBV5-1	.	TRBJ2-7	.	TGCGCCAGCAGCTTGGCCCCAGGCGCCTCCTACGAGCAGTACTTC	CASSLAPGASYEQYF
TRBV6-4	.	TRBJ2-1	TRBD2	TGTGCCAGCAGTGACTCGGGGAGGGTCCAACGAAATGAGCAGTTCTTC	CASSDSGRVQRNEQFF
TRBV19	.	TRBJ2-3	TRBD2	TGTGCCAGTAAATTGACTAGCGGGAGGGCCAGCTCTGGCACAGATACGCAGTATTTT	CASKLTSGRASSGTDTQYF
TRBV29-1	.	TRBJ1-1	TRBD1	TGCAGCGCATTTGGGACAGTGAACACTGAAGCTTTCTTT	CSAFGTVNTEAFF
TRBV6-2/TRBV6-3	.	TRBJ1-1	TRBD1	TGTGCCAGCAGCCCGACAGGGGGGCCTGAAGCTTTCTTT	CASSPTGGPEAFF
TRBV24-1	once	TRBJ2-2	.	TGTGCCACCAGTGAGCCGGGAGCGAACACCGGGGAGCTGTTTTTT	CATSEPGANTGELFF
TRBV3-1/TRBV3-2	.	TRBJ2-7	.	TGTGCCAGCAACCACTCGACACGGTCCCCTCTCGAGCAGTACTTC	CASNHSTRSPLEQYF
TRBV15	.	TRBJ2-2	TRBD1	TGTGCCACCAGCAGAGATCAGGGGGCGAGGGACACCGGGGAGCTGTTTTTT	CATSRDQGARDTGELFF
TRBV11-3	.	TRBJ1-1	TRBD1	TGTGCCAGCAGCTTACAGGGGGCCGGCACTGAAGCTTTCTTT	CASSLQGAGTEAFF
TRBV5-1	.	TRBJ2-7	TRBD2	TGCGCCAGCAGCCGGCGGCTAGCGGGGGGCTCCTACGAGCAGTACTTC	CASSRRLAGGSYEQYF
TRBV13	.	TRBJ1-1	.	TGTGCCAGCAGCTTAGGTAAAACAGGGAGGGGGACTGAAGCTTTCTTT	CASSLGKTGRGTEAFF
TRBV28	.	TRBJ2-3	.	TGTGCCAGCAGCCCCTACTCAAGAGGAGGGGGCAGCGCAGATACGCAGTATTTT	CASSPYSRGGGSADTQYF
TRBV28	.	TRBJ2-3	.	TGTGCCAGCAGGAGGGGGACAGATACGCAGTATTTT	CASRRGTDTQYF
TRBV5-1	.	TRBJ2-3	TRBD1	TGCGCCAGCAGCTTGGTGGACAGGATCACAGATACGCAGTATTTT	CASSLVDRITDTQYF
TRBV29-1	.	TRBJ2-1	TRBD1	TGCAGCGTTGGGGGACAGGAAATCTCTGAGCAGTTCTTC	CSVGGQEISEQFF
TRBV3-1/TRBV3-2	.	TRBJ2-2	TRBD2	TGTGCCAGCACCCCCTCCGGGAGGACCACCGGGGAGCTGTTTTTT	CASTPSGRTTGELFF
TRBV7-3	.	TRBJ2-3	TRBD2	TGTGCCAGCAGCTTAACTAGCGGGAGTGTAGATACGCAGTATTTT	CASSLTSGSVDTQYF
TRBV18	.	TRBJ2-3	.	TGTGCCAGCTCACCGGGACACCGGAGCACAGATACGCAGTATTTT	CASSPGHRSTDTQYF
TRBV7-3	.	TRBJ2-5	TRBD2	TGTGCCAGCAGCTTAGGTGCCATGGGAAGCGGGAGGGCCGTGGAGACCCAGTACTTC	CASSLGAMGSGRAVETQYF
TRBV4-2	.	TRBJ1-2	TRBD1	TGTGCCAGCAGCCATCGACAGGGCTATGGCTACACCTTC	CASSHRQGYGYTF
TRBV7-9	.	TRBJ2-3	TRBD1	TGTGCCAGTCGACAGGGTGATGGTACGCAGTATTTT	CASRQGDGTQYF
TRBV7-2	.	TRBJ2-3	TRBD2	TGTGCCAGCAGCTTGGCCGGGACTACAGGCACAGATACGCAGTATTTT	CASSLAGTTGTDTQYF
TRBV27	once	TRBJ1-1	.	TGTGCCAGTTCACCGGGAACAAGCCCGAACACTGAAGCTTTCTTT	CASSPGTSPNTEAFF
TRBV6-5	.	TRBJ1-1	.	TGTGCCAGCAGTTCAAACGAGGGGGGGGGAACTGAAGCTTTCTTT	CASSSNEGGGTEAFF
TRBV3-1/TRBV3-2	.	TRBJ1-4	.	TGTGCCAGCAGCCAAGCCGGATCCGGAGGGTATGAAAAACTGTTTTTT	CASSQAGSGGYEKLFF
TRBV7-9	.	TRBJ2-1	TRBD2	TGTGCCAGCAGCCCCCTAGCGGGAGGGAGTAATGAGCAGTTCTTC	CASSPLAGGSNEQFF
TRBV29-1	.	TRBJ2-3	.	TGCAGCCTTATGGGTGGGGGGTCAACGCAGTATTTT	CSLMGGGSTQYF
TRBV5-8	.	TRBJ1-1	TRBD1	TGTGCCAGCAGAGAATCTCTCAGGGGGTGGACTGAAGCTTTCTTT	CASRESLRGWTEAFF
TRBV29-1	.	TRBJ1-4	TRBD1	TGCAGCGTTTACACCCGGACAGGGACTAATGAAAAACTGTTTTTT	CSVYTRTGTNEKLFF
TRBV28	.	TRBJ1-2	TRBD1	TGTGTTCAGGGGGCCCCCTCGGGCTATGGCTACACCTTC	CVQGAPSGYGYTF
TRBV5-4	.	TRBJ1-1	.	TGTGCCAGCATGACAGGCGGAGGGAACACTGAAGCTTTCTTT	CASMTGGGNTEAFF
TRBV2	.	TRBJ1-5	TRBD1	TGTGCCAGCAGCGAACCAACCTCCGGGACAGTAAATCAGCCCCAGCATTTT	CASSEPTSGTVNQPQHF
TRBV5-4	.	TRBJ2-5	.	TGTGCCAGCAGCCCAACAGGGGAGACCCAGTACTTC	CASSPTGETQYF
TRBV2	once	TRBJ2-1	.	TGTGCCAGCAGTGATAGAGTCCCCTACAATGAGCAGTTCTTC	CASSDRVPYNEQFF
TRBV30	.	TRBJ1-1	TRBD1	TGTGCCTGGAGAGGGACACTCGGACAGGGTAACACTGAAGCTTTCTTT	CAWRGTLGQGNTEAFF
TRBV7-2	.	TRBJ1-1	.	TGTGCCAGCAGCACGGTCGAGAACACTGAAGCTTTCTTT	CASSTVENTEAFF
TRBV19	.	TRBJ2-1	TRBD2	TGTGCCAGTAGTAAGAAGGGGAGGGGAAGCTCCTACAATGAGCAGTTCTTC	CASSKKGRGSSYNEQFF
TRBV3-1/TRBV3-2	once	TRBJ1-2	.	TGTGCCAGCAGCCGGTCGGAGGGGTCAACCTATGGCTACACCTTC	CASSRSEGSTYGYTF
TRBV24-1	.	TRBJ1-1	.	TGTGCCACCGGGCGGCAGGGGACTAATGACACTGAAGCTTTCTTT	CATGRQGTNDTEAFF
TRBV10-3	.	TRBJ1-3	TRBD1	TGTGCCATCAGACTACAGGGGGGCGGAAACACCATATATTTT	CAIRLQGGGNTIYF
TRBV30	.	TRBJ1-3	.	TGTGCCTGGAGTCTCGACAGGGGAAACACCATATATTTT	CAWSLDRGNTIYF
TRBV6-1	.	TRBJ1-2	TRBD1	TGTGCCAGCAGTGAAGCGTCCGGACAGGCAGGCTATGGCTACACCTTC	CASSEASGQAGYGYTF
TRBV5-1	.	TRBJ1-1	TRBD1	TGCGCCAGCAGCTTGGCAGACAGGGAGGTCACTGAAGCTTTCTTT	CASSLADREVTEAFF
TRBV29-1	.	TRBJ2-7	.	TGCAGCGTATACGGGACCAGGGGCTACGAGCAGTACTTC	CSVYGTRGYEQYF
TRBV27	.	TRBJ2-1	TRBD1	TGTGCCAGCAGTCCCTCCCAAACCGGGACAGGGTCGTCATACAATGAGCAGTTCTTC	CASSPSQTGTGSSYNEQFF
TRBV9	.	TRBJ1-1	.	TGTGCCAGCTCTCCCTCAGGGGAGGGCACTGAAGCTTTCTTT	CASSPSGEGTEAFF
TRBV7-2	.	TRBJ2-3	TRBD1	TGTGCCAGCAGCTACTCGCAGGGGGCGGGCACAGATACGCAGTATTTT	CASSYSQGAGTDTQYF
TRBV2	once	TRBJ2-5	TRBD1	TGTGCCAGCAGTGAAGCCGGGGACAGGGGTTTATCCCAGTACTTC	CASSEAGDRGLSQYF
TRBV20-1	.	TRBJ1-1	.	TGCAGTGCTAGTCTTGGGGGCTTCGGATCTTTCTTT	CSASLGGFGSFF
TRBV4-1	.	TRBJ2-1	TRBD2	TGCGCCAGCAGCCGGTCCCCGGGACTAGCTAACAATGAGCAGTTCTTC	CASSRSPGLANNEQFF
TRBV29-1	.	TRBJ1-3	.	TGCAGCGTTTTTGAGGGAAACACCATATATTTT	CSVFEGNTIYF